The following is a T cell receptor (beta chain) sequence with its context. Its antigen is undetermined. The data were obtained in a study of cytomegalovirus exposure and HLA in healthy donors. On the study more broadly: The approximately 120 validation repertoires, a later analysis reported, used the same platform as the approximately 700 first-cohort repertoires. Notes on the study in general: The study flagged 150 to 200 TCR beta chains as cytomegalovirus-associated. High sensitivity and specificity were reportedly achieved when the classifier diagnosed cytomegalovirus status.

The study drew the donors from its approximately 120-subject validation cohort, separate from the approximately 700-subject first cohort. The data were produced by immunoSEQ multiplex PCR, yet TCRdb's version contains in-frame clones alone and is incomplete. The sample holds under 250,000 clones, approximately 87% seen once. With V trimmed by 1 base and J by 1 base, 3 bases remained unmatched. The V gene's germline CDR1 is SGHRS and CDR2 YFSETQ. There are 16 residues in the CDR3. The rearrangement joins TRBV5-1 to TRBJ1-4; 8 positions agree with TRBD1. This receptor was taken from a man aged 18-30 years in good health and CMV-seronegative. Material: PBMCs. The CDR3 loop reads CASSLLQGGTNEKLFF. For the CDR3, the DNA is TGCGCCAGCAGCTTGTTACAGGGGGGAACTAATGAAAAACTGTTTTTT.